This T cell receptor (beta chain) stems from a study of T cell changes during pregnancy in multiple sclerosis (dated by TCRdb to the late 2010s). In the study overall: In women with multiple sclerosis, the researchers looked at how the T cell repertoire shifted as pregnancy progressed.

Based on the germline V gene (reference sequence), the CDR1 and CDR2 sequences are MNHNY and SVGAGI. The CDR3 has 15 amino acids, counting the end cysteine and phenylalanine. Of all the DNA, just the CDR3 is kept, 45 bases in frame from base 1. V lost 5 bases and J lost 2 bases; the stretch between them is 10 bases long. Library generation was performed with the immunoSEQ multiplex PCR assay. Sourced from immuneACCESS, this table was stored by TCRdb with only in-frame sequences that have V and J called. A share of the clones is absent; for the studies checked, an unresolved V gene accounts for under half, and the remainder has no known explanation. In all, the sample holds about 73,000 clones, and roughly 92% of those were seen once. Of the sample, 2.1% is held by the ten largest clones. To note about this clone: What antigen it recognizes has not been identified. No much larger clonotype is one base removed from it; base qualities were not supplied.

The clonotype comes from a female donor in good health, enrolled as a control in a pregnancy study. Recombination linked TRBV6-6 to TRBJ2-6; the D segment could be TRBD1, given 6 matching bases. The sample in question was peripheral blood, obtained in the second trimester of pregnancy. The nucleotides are TGTGCCAGCAGTGACCCAGGGGCTGGGGCCAACGTCCTGACTTTC. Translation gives CASSDPGAGANVLTF.